In this sample, the clone carrying this T cell receptor (beta chain) turned up a few times. Its matching antigen is unknown. This sample was included in a study of OX40 agonist ivuxolimab in advanced cancers. In the study overall: Intravenous ivuxolimab was administered to patients every 2 weeks at 0.01 to 10 mg/kg. At roughly 83% male, the cohort had a mean age of about 55 years, ranging from roughly 20 to 90.

Germline V gene lookup returns CDR1 SGHDT and CDR2 YYEEEE. J lost 2 bases, V lost 4 bases, and 7 bases had no gene match. The CDR3 has 16 amino acids. The study's findings and limits: On average, a greater number of expanded clones characterised CD8+ T cells relative to CD4+.

Here immunoSEQ multiplex PCR was the method, and the copy in TCRdb shows in-frame clones only, minus some. The sample holds 71,000 or so clones, approximately 86% seen once. V and J are TRBV5-6 and TRBJ1-5; 9 bases match TRBD1. This receptor was identified in an adult with an advanced solid tumor such as melanoma, head and neck, liver or kidney cancer. Sequencing used CD4+ or CD8+ T cells sorted from blood, obtained in a trial of the OX40 agonist ivuxolimab. DNA of the CDR3: TGTGCCAGCAGCCGCTCCGGGACAGGGCGCAATCAGCCCCAGCATTTT. Translation: CASSRSGTGRNQPQHF.